The rows below give T cell receptor beta chains drawn from one sample of a study of early T cells in non-severe SARS-CoV-2 infection. Via MiXCR, TCRdb re-called the 5' RACE reads, giving one row per CDR3 protein. Of 30,000 to 35,000 distinct CDR3 sequences listed, around 7% are singletons. The sample consisted of whole blood. The receptors were sampled from an adult who was a healthcare worker with PCR-confirmed SARS-CoV-2 infection or an uninfected control (not recorded which). Each CDR3 is given with its conserved first and last residue. Each record gives: V gene, J gene, clone size, D gene, CDR3 protein, CDR3 DNA. D genes are given only for firm matches. A clone size is listed for some rows: how often the clone was seen (once, few, many), or a class if it is expanded.

V gene: TRBV27
J gene: TRBJ2-3
clone size: NA
D gene: NA
CDR3 protein: CASSPPEGWADTQYF
CDR3 DNA: TGTGCCAGCAGTCCCCCGGAGGGTTGGGCAGATACGCAGTATTTT

V gene: TRBV3-1
J gene: TRBJ1-1
clone size: NA
D gene: NA
CDR3 protein: CASSHRSGGAGNTEAFF
CDR3 DNA: TGTGCCAGCAGCCACCGGTCCGGGGGCGCCGGGAACACTGAAGCTTTCTTT

V gene: TRBV2
J gene: TRBJ1-5
clone size: many
D gene: TRBD1
CDR3 protein: CASSQLRDRGQPQHF
CDR3 DNA: TGTGCCAGCAGCCAACTCCGGGACAGGGGACAGCCCCAGCATTTT

V gene: TRBV7-2
J gene: TRBJ2-1
clone size: few
D gene: TRBD1
CDR3 protein: CASSRESWDRGVEQFF
CDR3 DNA: TGTGCCAGCAGCCGAGAATCTTGGGACAGGGGGGTTGAGCAGTTCTTC

V gene: TRBV28
J gene: TRBJ1-2
clone size: NA
D gene: TRBD1
CDR3 protein: CASSWTGVNYGYTF
CDR3 DNA: TGTGCCAGCAGTTGGACAGGGGTGAACTATGGCTACACCTTC

V gene: TRBV5-4
J gene: TRBJ2-1
clone size: many
D gene: NA
CDR3 protein: CASSGGPGGSSSYNEQFF
CDR3 DNA: TGTGCCAGCAGCGGGGGCCCGGGGGGTTCTAGCTCCTACAATGAGCAGTTCTTC

V gene: TRBV11-2
J gene: TRBJ2-7
clone size: NA
D gene: NA
CDR3 protein: CASSLDPDSYEQYF
CDR3 DNA: TGTGCCAGCAGCTTAGATCCAGACTCTTACGAGCAGTACTTC

V gene: TRBV20-1
J gene: TRBJ2-5
clone size: few
D gene: TRBD2
CDR3 protein: CSLGVAGGGFSETQYF
CDR3 DNA: TGCAGTCTAGGGGTAGCGGGAGGTGGCTTTTCCGAGACCCAGTACTTC

V gene: TRBV5-3
J gene: TRBJ2-3
clone size: many
D gene: NA
CDR3 protein: CARSSSGRASTDTQYF
CDR3 DNA: TGTGCCAGAAGCTCCTCCGGTCGGGCCAGCACAGATACGCAGTATTTT

V gene: TRBV5-5
J gene: TRBJ2-5
clone size: few
D gene: NA
CDR3 protein: CASRPGGRETQYF
CDR3 DNA: TGTGCCAGCAGACCGGGGGGCCGAGAGACCCAGTACTTC

V gene: TRBV15
J gene: TRBJ1-1
clone size: few
D gene: TRBD1
CDR3 protein: CATRDTGVMTEAFF
CDR3 DNA: TGTGCCACCAGAGACACAGGGGTTATGACTGAAGCTTTCTTT

V gene: TRBV20-1
J gene: TRBJ2-2
clone size: few
D gene: TRBD1
CDR3 protein: CSACNDRGPPGELFF
CDR3 DNA: TGCAGTGCTTGCAACGACAGGGGTCCCCCCGGGGAGCTGTTTTTT

V gene: TRBV6-5
J gene: TRBJ2-2
clone size: many
D gene: NA
CDR3 protein: CASSTGTDANTGELFF
CDR3 DNA: TGTGCCAGCAGTACCGGGACGGACGCGAACACCGGGGAGCTGTTTTTT

V gene: TRBV7-9
J gene: TRBJ2-1
clone size: NA
D gene: TRBD2
CDR3 protein: CASSSSGGYQFF
CDR3 DNA: TGTGCCAGCAGCTCCTCCGGGGGGTACCAGTTCTTC

V gene: TRBV5-1
J gene: TRBJ1-1
clone size: many
D gene: TRBD1
CDR3 protein: CASRRTGDRSTEAFF
CDR3 DNA: TGCGCCAGCAGAAGGACAGGGGACAGATCCACTGAAGCTTTCTTT

V gene: TRBV12-3/TRBV12-4
J gene: TRBJ2-7
clone size: many
D gene: TRBD2
CDR3 protein: CASSSPEAGVSYEQYF
CDR3 DNA: TGTGCCAGCAGTTCTCCCGAGGCGGGGGTTTCCTACGAGCAGTACTTC

V gene: TRBV12-3/TRBV12-4
J gene: TRBJ1-2
clone size: many
D gene: TRBD1
CDR3 protein: CASSSPGQVRGYTF
CDR3 DNA: TGTGCCAGCAGTTCCCCTGGACAGGTTCGTGGCTACACCTTC